This TCR beta chain came from a study of cytomegalovirus exposure and HLA in healthy donors. General study points: Per published accounts, TCR beta sequences correctly predicted the HLA-A and HLA-B alleles of most subjects.

About this clone: Its antigen is as yet unknown.

60 Vbeta and 13 Jbeta primers were used in PCR. The repertoire was sequenced with immunoSEQ multiplex PCR; TCRdb's copy has only in-frame clones and lacks some. The data contain under 150,000 clones, around 80% of them singletons. Germline V CDR1 and CDR2: SGHRS, YFSETQ. V lost 0 bases to trimming and J lost 0 bases, with 14 bases between them. The CDR3 runs to 17 residues. The origin of this receptor is a man between 40 and 49 years old in good health and CMV-seropositive. This chain uses TRBV5-1 with TRBJ2-3; D perhaps matches TRBD2 (6 bases). The sequenced sample consisted of PBMCs. In DNA, the CDR3 is TGCGCCAGCAGCTTGGATGGAGGGAAGGCTAGCACAGATACGCAGTATTTT. The encoded protein is CASSLDGGKASTDTQYF.